Presented here are 19 T cell receptor beta chains from one specimen sequenced in a study of human T cells and chemical hapten exposure. Time point specified: patch test 3, about 24 weeks after DPC sensitization. Treatment: therapeutic diphenylcyclopropenone sensitization with weekly scalp DPC. One entry per CDR3 protein results from TCRdb running MiXCR on the RACE reads. The table records about 76,000 distinct CDR3 sequences, over 10% of them present only once. This material consisted of whole blood, taken in connection with sensitization to the hapten diphenylcyclopropenone (DPC). The receptors shown here come from a woman aged 50 to 60 with alopecia areata. Some clones in this sample may be carry-over from other donors' samples.

This clonotype was seen only a few times. The chain is built from TRBV11-2 and TRBJ1-1; D remains unclear. V dropped 5 bases and J dropped 0 bases, with 10 bases sitting between them. The CDR3 runs to 14 residues. CDR1 and CDR2 from the germline V gene are SGHAT and FQNNGV. CDR3 nucleotide sequence: TGTGCCAGCAGCCGCCGAGGGCTGAACACTGAAGCTTTCTTT. This codes for CASSRRGLNTEAFF.

V and J are TRBV3-1 and TRBJ1-1, with 11 positions matching TRBD1. There are 15 residues in the CDR3. After removal of 1 base from V and 6 bases from J, the junction contained 4 bases not matched to a gene. Germline lookup yields CDR1 LGHDT and CDR2 YNNKEL (reference sequence). DNA of the CDR3: TGTGCCAGCAGCCAAGGGACAGGGGGCTGGGCTGAAGCTTTCTTT. It translates to CASSQGTGGWAEAFF.

This clonotype was counted at least ten times. The gene calls are TRBV12-3 or TRBV12-4 and TRBJ1-3, with D unclear. This CDR3 is 14 amino acids long. The V end was cut by 8 bases, the J end by 0 bases, with 11 bases between. The CDR3 is CASRPQSSGNTIYF. The CDR3 DNA reads TGTGCCAGCCGCCCCCAAAGCTCTGGAAACACCATATATTTT.

J is TRBJ1-3 and V is TRBV11-1; D not resolved. This CDR3 is built from 11 residues. Trimming pared 3 bases from V and 7 bases from J, leaving 4 bases between. The germline CDR1 and CDR2 sequences are SGHAT and FQDESV (reference sequence). As DNA, the CDR3 is TGTGCCAGCAGCTTGGAGAACACCATATATTTT. Protein product: CASSLENTIYF.

This clonotype was detected a few times. The chain links TRBV9 to TRBJ1-1; D remains unclear. Trimming took 4 bases from V and 4 from J, leaving 14 bases between them. Germline V gene data show CDR1 as SGDLS and CDR2 as YYNGEE. The CDR3 runs 14 residues. This CDR3 reads CASSRLEGITEAFF. As DNA, the CDR3 is TGTGCCAGCAGCCGCTTGGAAGGCATCACTGAAGCTTTCTTT.

This clonotype was seen only a few times. The V call is TRBV7-9, the J call TRBJ1-1, with TRBD1 matching 12 bases. The CDR3 covers 17 residues. Germline V gene sequence: CDR1 SEHNR, CDR2 FQNEAQ (reference sequence). V shed 1 base and J 5 bases; nucleotides not matched to a gene: 8. CDR3 region: CASSLEPGQGARTEAFF. The CDR3 nucleotides are TGTGCCAGCAGCTTAGAACCGGGACAGGGGGCTCGAACTGAAGCTTTCTTT.

This clonotype was seen only once. This clone may be a read error of a much larger clone one base away. J is TRBJ1-5 and V is TRBV6-1, with unresolved D. The length of the CDR3 is 13 residues. Germline V gives CDR1 MNHNS, CDR2 SASEGT. This chain's CDR3 is CASTLITDQPRHF. CDR3 nucleotide sequence: TGTGCCAGCACCCTAATTACAGATCAGCCCCGGCATTTT.

This clonotype was seen at least ten times. V usage is TRBV29-1 and J usage is TRBJ1-1; 8 bases map to TRBD1. In germline, CDR1 is SQVTM, CDR2 ANQGSEA. This CDR3 has 14 residues. V was pared by 6 bases and J by 3 bases, with 9 bases of the junction left unmatched. For the CDR3, the DNA is TGCAGCGTGCGGACAGGGACAGTGTACACTGAAGCTTTCTTT. The encoded protein is CSVRTGTVYTEAFF.

This clonotype was seen a few times. The rearrangement links TRBV7-9 to TRBJ2-1, with D uncertain. This CDR3 spans 12 amino acids. Germline V gene lookup returns CDR1 SEHNR and CDR2 FQNEAQ (reference sequence). Trimming removed 7 bases from V and 10 bases from J, with 14 bases in between. CDR3 residues: CASTPPRSEQFF. The CDR3 DNA is TGTGCCAGCACCCCCCCTCGGTCCGAGCAGTTCTTC.

There are a few counts of this clonotype. V and J are TRBV5-4 and TRBJ2-2, with 14 nucleotides matching TRBD2. With V trimmed by 4 bases and J by 5 bases, 4 bases remained unmatched. The CDR3 runs 16 residues. Germline CDR1 SGHNT, CDR2 YYREEE (reference sequence). DNA of the CDR3: TGTGCCAGCAGCACGGGACTAGCGGGAGTAACCGGGGAGCTGTTTTTT. Its translation: CASSTGLAGVTGELFF.

This chain links TRBV5-1 with TRBJ2-3; D is possibly TRBD2 (6 bases). The CDR3 runs 18 residues. Germline-derived CDR1 and CDR2 are SGHRS and YFSETQ. The V end was cut by 1 base, the J end by 0 bases, with 18 bases between. DNA of the CDR3: TGCGCCAGCAGCTTGACGGGTTTGCGGGGAACTAGCACAGATACGCAGTATTTT. Translating gives CASSLTGLRGTSTDTQYF.

This clonotype occurred many times. CDR3 residues: CSAQGAGEQYF. The CDR3 bases are TGCAGCGCACAGGGGGCTGGCGAGCAGTACTTC. The J gene is TRBJ2-7, the V gene TRBV29-1, with TRBD1 matching over 9 bases. This CDR3 contains 11 residues. Per germline, CDR1 SQVTM and CDR2 ANQGSEA. The V and J ends lost 7 bases and 6 bases, in that order; junction bases with no gene match: 4.

This clonotype showed up just a few times. The V and J genes are TRBV5-4 and TRBJ2-5; 9 positions match TRBD1. V lost 4 bases and J lost 5; bases outside the gene matches: 6. Germline CDR1 SGHNT, CDR2 YYREEE (reference sequence). The CDR3 is made up of 14 amino acids. CDR3 DNA: TGTGCCAGCAGCGCGACAGGGGGTAGCGAGACCCAGTACTTC. This gives the protein CASSATGGSETQYF.

This clonotype was seen many times. The genes are TRBV3-1 and TRBJ1-5, with 7 nucleotides matching TRBD1. Germline CDR1 and CDR2: LGHDT and YNNKEL (reference sequence). Trimming cost V 3 bases and J 2 bases; bases outside gene matches: 7. This CDR3 spans 16 amino acids. CDR3 region: CASSQGLGQGNQPQHF. CDR3 sequence (DNA): TGTGCCAGCAGCCAGGGATTAGGACAGGGCAATCAGCCCCAGCATTTT.

At least ten counts were recorded for this clonotype. The chain combines TRBV3-1 with TRBJ2-7; TRBD2 matches at 8 bases. There are 14 residues in the CDR3. Trimming removed 4 bases from V and 3 bases from J; junction bases left unmatched: 5. Germline V lookup: CDR1 LGHDT, CDR2 YNNKEL (reference sequence). CDR3 nucleotide sequence: TGTGCCAGCAGCCGCGGGACTAGTGGCTACGAGCAGTACTTC. Translated, it gives CASSRGTSGYEQYF.

This clonotype was picked up a small number of times. The chain is built from TRBV20-1 and TRBJ2-1; weak D call: TRBD2 (5 bases). This CDR3 has 13 residues. The V gene's germline CDR1 is DFQATT and CDR2 SNEGSKA (reference sequence). Trimming removed 3 bases at V and 5 bases at J, with 11 bases between. CDR3 sequence: CSASFLADNEQFF. The CDR3 coding sequence is TGCAGTGCTAGTTTTCTAGCCGACAATGAGCAGTTCTTC.

The genes are TRBV27 and TRBJ1-1; 7 positions match TRBD1. After removal of 6 bases from V and 8 bases from J, the junction contained 9 bases not matched to a gene. Germline loops: CDR1 MNHEY, CDR2 SMNVEV (reference sequence). This CDR3 region has 13 residues. This CDR3 reads CASSIRDSMEAFF. The CDR3, as DNA: TGTGCCAGCAGCATCCGGGACAGCATGGAAGCTTTCTTT.

As regards this clonotype: With a much larger clone just one base away, this may be a read error. The gene calls are TRBV29-1 and TRBJ2-4, with TRBD2 as a possible D gene (6 bases). V lost 4 bases to trimming and J lost 3 bases, with 13 bases between them. The CDR3 is 14 amino acids. CDR1 and CDR2 from the germline V gene are SQVTM and ANQGSEA. CDR3 sequence (DNA): TGCAGCGTTGGAGTGACGGGGGTCAAAAACATTCAGTACTTC. Protein product: CSVGVTGVKNIQYF.

This clonotype came up many times. CDR3: CASSPYPGDQPQHF. CDR3 nucleotides: TGTGCCAGCTCACCCTACCCAGGGGATCAGCCCCAGCATTTT. The chain carries TRBV18 and TRBJ1-5, with a tentative D call TRBD1 (6 bases). The germline gives CDR1 KGHSH, CDR2 LQKENI. This CDR3 region has 14 residues. V was trimmed by 3 bases and J by 5 bases, leaving 11 bases between them.